This T cell receptor (beta chain) was profiled in a study of control samples from healthy donors and cancer patients. The germline V and J ends were trimmed by 2 bases and 4 bases, with 11 bases remaining between them. Germline V gene lookup returns CDR1 MNHNS and CDR2 SASEGT. The CDR3 sequence is 15 residues long. Measured with immunoSEQ multiplex PCR; TCRdb has only the in-frame clones, and not every one. The table includes about 140,000 clones, 88% detected once. The TCR comes from a woman aged 30 to 39 in good health. V gene TRBV6-1 combines with J gene TRBJ2-2, with D uncertain. Sequenced material: blood. The CDR3 reads CASSEWPSGTGELFF. CDR3 nucleotide sequence: TGTGCCAGCAGTGAATGGCCCTCGGGCACCGGGGAGCTGTTTTTT.